The present T cell receptor beta chain was sequenced within a study of T cell changes during pregnancy in multiple sclerosis. Produced via immunoSEQ multiplex PCR; TCRdb's table is partial and in-frame only. The sample includes roughly 48,000 clones, 88% of them seen just once. The CDR3 runs to 15 residues. V lost 0 bases to trimming and J lost 1 base, with 7 bases between them. Germline CDR1 MGHRA, CDR2 YSYEKL. The TCR sequence derives from a female donor with multiple sclerosis, enrolled in a pregnancy study. V gene TRBV4-1 combines with J gene TRBJ1-5, with D possibly TRBD1 on 6 matching bases. The input for sequencing was CD4+ T cells from peripheral blood mononuclear cells, taken in the second trimester of pregnancy. CDR3 amino acids: CASSQDQGSNQPQHF. Written as DNA, the CDR3 is TGCGCCAGCAGCCAAGATCAGGGGAGCAATCAGCCCCAGCATTTT.